The 3 T cell receptor beta chains in this list originate from one sample, sequenced in a study of blood T cell repertoires in COVID-19. This table comes from immunoSEQ multiplex PCR, and its TCRdb copy is limited to in-frame clones, with some not included. The table lists 61,000 or so clones, around nine tenths of them singletons. The sequencing sample was made of peripheral blood. The source is a woman at least 80 years old with active COVID-19.

The rearrangement uses TRBV30 and TRBJ2-3; 7 bases match TRBD2. In germline, CDR1 is GTSNPN, CDR2 SVGIG (reference sequence). The CDR3 is made up of 15 amino acids. V lost 4 bases, J lost 0 bases, and 7 bases stayed unmatched. CDR3 bases: TGTGCCTGGACCCTGGGGGGGTCGAGCACAGATACGCAGTATTTT. The encoded protein is CAWTLGGSSTDTQYF.

The genes are TRBV4-3 and TRBJ1-4, with D tentatively TRBD1 (6 bases). Looked up from germline, CDR1 is LGHNA and CDR2 is YSLEER. The V end lost 5 bases, the J end lost 8 bases, and 21 bases lay between the germline ends. CDR3 length: 16 residues. The CDR3 spells CASSRKTQGPGEKLFF. The CDR3, as DNA: TGCGCCAGCAGCAGAAAGACACAGGGTCCGGGAGAAAAACTGTTTTTT.

The chain employs TRBV11-2 and TRBJ2-7; no firm D call. The CDR3 has 14 amino acids. V was cut by 7 bases and J by 2 bases, with 15 bases left in between. CDR1 is SGHAT, CDR2 FQNNGV, per germline. This CDR3 is CASTSLRFPYEQYF. The CDR3 nucleotides read TGTGCCAGCACCTCCCTCCGTTTCCCCTACGAGCAGTACTTC.